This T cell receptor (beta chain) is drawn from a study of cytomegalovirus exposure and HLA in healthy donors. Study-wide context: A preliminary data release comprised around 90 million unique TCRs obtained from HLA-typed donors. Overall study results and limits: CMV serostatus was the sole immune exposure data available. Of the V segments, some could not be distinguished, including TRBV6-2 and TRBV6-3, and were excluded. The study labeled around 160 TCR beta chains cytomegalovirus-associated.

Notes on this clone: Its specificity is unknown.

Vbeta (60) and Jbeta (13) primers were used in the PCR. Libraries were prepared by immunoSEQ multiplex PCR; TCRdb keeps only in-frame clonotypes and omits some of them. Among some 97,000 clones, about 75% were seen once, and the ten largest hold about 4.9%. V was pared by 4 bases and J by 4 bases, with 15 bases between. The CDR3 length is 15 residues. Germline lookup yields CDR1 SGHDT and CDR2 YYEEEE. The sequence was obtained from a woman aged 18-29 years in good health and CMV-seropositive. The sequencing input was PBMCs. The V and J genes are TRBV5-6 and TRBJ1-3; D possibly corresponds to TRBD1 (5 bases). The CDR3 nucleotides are TGTGCCAGCAGCCCCGCCGGCGGGGCAGGAAACACCATATATTTT. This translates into CASSPAGGAGNTIYF.